One T cell receptor beta chain is described in this entry. Its specificity is not known. This CDR3 is built from 16 residues. CDR1 and CDR2 from the germline V gene are SGHRS and YFSETQ. V was shortened by 2 bases and J by 2 bases, with 15 bases between the two germline ends. This sample was included in a study of STAT5B mutations in CD4+ large granular lymphocyte leukemia. On the study more broadly: Among healthy donors, a particular HLA allele went with more CDR3 'QG' motifs.

Profiling relied on immunoSEQ multiplex PCR, and the TCRdb table lists in-frame clones only, not all of them. The data hold just over 25,000 clones, with 81% observed a single time. Overall study findings and caveats: Without putative leukemic clones, patient CD4-sorted repertoires remained more clonal than healthy CD4+ repertoires. Compared with healthy controls (2/35), patient top clones favored TRBV06 (8/27).

V gene TRBV5-1 combines with J gene TRBJ2-3; tentatively, D is TRBD1 or TRBD2 (5 bases each). The specimen sequenced was CD4+ T cells from blood buffy coats. The clonotype was recovered from a human donor in good health. The CDR3 DNA follows: TGCGCCAGCAGCTTCCGAGGGGTCCCTTTCACAGATACGCAGTATTTT. This sequence encodes CASSFRGVPFTDTQYF. Supplemented by reference TRBV5-1 and TRBJ2-3, the full variable domain reads KAGVTQTPRYLIKTRGQQVTLSCSPISGHRSVSWYQQTPGQGLQFLFEYFSETQRNKGNFPGRFSGRQFSNSRSEMNVSTLELGDSALYLCASSFRGVPFTDTQYFGPGTRLTVL.